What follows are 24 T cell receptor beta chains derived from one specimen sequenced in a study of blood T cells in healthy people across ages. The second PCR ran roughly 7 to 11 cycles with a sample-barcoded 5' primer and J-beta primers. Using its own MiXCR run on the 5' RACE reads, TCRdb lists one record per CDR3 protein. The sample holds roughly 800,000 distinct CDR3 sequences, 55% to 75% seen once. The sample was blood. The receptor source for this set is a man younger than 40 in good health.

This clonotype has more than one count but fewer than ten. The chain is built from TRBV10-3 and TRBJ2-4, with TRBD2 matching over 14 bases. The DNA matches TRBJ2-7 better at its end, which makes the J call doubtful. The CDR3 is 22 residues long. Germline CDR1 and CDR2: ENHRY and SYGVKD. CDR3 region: CATLEVGRGTSGSATPTYEQYF. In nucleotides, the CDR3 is TGTGCCACCCTCGAGGTAGGGCGAGGGACTAGCGGGAGCGCAACCCCAACCTACGAGCAGTACTTC.

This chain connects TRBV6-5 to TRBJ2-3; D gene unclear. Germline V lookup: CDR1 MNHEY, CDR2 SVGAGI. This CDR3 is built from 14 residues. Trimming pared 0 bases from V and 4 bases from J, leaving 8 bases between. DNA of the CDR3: TGTGCCAGCAGTTACTCGGTTCTTCCAGATACGCAGTATTTT. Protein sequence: CASSYSVLPDTQYF.

CDR3 nucleotide sequence: TGTGCCACGGGGCGACAGGCGCCCCACAATGAGCAGTTCTTC. Translated: CATGRQAPHNEQFF. The chain is built from TRBV15 and TRBJ2-1, with D perhaps TRBD1 (6 bases). The germline V and J ends were trimmed by 9 bases and 5 bases, with 17 bases remaining between them. The germline gives CDR1 LNHNV, CDR2 YYDKDF (reference sequence). The CDR3 consists of 14 residues.

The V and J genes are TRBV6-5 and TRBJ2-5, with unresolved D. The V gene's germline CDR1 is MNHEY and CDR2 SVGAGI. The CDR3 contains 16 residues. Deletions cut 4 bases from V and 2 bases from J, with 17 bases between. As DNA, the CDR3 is TGTGCCAGCAGTTCACTAAAGTCGGGCCAGCAAGAGACCCAGTACTTC. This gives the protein CASSSLKSGQQETQYF.

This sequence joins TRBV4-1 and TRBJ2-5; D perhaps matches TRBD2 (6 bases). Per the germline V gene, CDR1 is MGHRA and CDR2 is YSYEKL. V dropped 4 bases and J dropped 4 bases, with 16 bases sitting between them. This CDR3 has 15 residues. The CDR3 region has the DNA TGCGCCAGCAGCCCCACAGGTTTGGGAGGAGAGACCCAGTACTTC. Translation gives CASSPTGLGGETQYF.

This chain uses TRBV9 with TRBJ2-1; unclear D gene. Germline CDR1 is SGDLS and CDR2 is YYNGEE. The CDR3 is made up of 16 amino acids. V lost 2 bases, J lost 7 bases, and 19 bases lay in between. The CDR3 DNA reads TGTGCCAGCAGCGTCAGCGTCGCACTCTTATTAAATGAGCAGTTCTTC. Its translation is CASSVSVALLLNEQFF.

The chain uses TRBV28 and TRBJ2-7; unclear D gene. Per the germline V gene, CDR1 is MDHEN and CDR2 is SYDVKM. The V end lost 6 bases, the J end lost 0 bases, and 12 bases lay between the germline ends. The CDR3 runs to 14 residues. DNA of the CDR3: TGTGCCAGCAGGCCGACGTCGAACTCCTACGAGCAGTACTTC. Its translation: CASRPTSNSYEQYF.

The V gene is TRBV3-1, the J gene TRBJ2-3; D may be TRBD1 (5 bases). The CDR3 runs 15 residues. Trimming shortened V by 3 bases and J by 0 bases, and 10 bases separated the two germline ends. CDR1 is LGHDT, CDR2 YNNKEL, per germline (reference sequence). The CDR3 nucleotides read TGTGCCAGCAGCCATGGGGCTTCTAGCACAGATACGCAGTATTTT. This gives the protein CASSHGASSTDTQYF.

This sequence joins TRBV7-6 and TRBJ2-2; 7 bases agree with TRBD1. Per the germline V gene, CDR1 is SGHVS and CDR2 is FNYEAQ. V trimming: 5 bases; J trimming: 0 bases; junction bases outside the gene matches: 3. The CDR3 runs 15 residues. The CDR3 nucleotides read TGTGCCAGCAGCCCCGGACAGGCGAACACCGGGGAGCTGTTTTTT. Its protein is CASSPGQANTGELFF.

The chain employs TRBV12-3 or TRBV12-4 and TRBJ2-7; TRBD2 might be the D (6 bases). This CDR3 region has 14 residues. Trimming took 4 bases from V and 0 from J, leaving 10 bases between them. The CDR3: CASSSLGSSYEQYF. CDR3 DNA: TGTGCCAGCAGTTCCCTCGGGAGCTCCTACGAGCAGTACTTC.

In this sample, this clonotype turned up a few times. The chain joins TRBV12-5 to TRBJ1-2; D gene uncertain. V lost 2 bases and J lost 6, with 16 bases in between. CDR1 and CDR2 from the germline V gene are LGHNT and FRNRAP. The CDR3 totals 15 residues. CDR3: CASGLLAGKAHGYTF. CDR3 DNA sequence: TGTGCTAGTGGTTTGCTGGCAGGCAAGGCCCATGGCTACACCTTC.

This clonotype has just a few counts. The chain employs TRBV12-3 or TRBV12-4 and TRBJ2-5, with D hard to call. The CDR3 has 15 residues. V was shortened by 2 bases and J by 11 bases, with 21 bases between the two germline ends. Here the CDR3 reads CASSLRSPRLNEQYF. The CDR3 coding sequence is TGTGCCAGCAGTTTAAGGTCGCCCCGGCTCAATGAGCAGTACTTC.

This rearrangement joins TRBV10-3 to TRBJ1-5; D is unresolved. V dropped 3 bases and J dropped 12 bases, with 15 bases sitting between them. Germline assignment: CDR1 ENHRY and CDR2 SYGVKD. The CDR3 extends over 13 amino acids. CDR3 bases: TGTGCCATCAGTGACTCCGCCGAATCAAGCCAGCATTTT. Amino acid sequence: CAISDSAESSQHF.

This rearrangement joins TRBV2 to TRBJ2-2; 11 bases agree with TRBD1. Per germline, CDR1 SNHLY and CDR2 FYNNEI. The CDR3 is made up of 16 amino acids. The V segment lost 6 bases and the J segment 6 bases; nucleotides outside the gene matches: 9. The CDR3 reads CASSALDRGRAGELFF. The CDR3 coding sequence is TGTGCCAGCAGCGCCTTGGACAGGGGGCGCGCCGGGGAGCTGTTTTTT.

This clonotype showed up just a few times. The CDR3 DNA sequence: TGTGCCAGCAGCCAAGGGGTTAGAGCCTACGAGCAGTACTTC. Amino acid sequence: CASSQGVRAYEQYF. This chain joins TRBV3-1 and TRBJ2-7; unclear D gene. The CDR3 is 14 amino acids. The germline V and J ends were trimmed by 1 base and 2 bases, with 9 bases remaining between them. Looked up from germline, CDR1 is LGHDT and CDR2 is YNNKEL (reference sequence).

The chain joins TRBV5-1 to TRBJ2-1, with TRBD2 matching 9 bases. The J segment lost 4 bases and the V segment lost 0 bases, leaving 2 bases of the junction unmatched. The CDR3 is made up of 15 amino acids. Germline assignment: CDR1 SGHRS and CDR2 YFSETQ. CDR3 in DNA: TGCGCCAGCAGCTTGGGGACTAGCGAATACAATGAGCAGTTCTTC. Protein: CASSLGTSEYNEQFF.

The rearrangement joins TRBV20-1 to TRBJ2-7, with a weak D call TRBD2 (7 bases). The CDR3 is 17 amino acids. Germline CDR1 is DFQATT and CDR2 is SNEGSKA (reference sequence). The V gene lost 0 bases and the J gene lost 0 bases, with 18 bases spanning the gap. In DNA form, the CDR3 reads TGCAGTGCTAGAGATCAGTGGGGGGGGGCCCACTCCTACGAGCAGTACTTC. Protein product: CSARDQWGGAHSYEQYF.

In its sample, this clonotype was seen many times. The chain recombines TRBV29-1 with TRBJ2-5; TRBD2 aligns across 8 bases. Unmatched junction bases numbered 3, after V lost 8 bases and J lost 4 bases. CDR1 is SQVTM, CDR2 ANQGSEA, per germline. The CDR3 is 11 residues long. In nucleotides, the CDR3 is TGCAGCCCACGGGAGGGAGAGACCCAGTACTTC. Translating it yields CSPREGETQYF.

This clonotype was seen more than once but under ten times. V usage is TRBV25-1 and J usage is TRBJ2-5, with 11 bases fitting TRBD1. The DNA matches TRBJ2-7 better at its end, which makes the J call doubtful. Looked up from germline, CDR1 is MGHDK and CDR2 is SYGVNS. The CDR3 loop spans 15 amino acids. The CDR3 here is CASTMGQGEFYEQYF. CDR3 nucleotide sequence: TGTGCCAGCACCATGGGACAGGGGGAATTCTACGAGCAGTACTTC.

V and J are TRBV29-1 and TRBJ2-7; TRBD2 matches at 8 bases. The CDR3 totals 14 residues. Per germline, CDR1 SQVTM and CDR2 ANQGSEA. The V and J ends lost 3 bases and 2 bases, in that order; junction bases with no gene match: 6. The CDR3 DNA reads TGCAGCGTTGACAGCGGGAGCGATACCTACGAGCAGTACTTC. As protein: CSVDSGSDTYEQYF.

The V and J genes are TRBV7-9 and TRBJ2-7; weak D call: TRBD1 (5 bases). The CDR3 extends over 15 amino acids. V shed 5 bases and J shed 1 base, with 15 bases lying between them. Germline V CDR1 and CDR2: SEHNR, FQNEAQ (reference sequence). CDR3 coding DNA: TGTGCCAGCAGCCCAAGGACACCGTATTCCTACGAGCAGTACTTC. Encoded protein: CASSPRTPYSYEQYF.

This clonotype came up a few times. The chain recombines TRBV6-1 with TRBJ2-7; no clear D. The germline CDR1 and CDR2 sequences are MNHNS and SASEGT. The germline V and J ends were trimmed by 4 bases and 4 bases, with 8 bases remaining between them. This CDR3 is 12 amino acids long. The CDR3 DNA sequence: TGTGCCAGCAGTGCGGCCCCTTACGAGCAGTACTTC. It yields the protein CASSAAPYEQYF.

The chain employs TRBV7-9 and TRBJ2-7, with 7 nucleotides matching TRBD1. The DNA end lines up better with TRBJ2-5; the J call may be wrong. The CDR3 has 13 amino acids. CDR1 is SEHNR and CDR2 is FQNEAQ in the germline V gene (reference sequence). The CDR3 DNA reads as TGTGCCAGTACAGGGGTGTATCGAGAGACCCAGTACTTC. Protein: CASTGVYRETQYF.

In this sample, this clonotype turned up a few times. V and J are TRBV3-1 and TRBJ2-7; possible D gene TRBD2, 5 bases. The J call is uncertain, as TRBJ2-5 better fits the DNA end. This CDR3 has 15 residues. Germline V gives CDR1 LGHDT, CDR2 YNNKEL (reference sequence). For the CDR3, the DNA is TGTGCCAGCAGCCAAGGACGACGGGAAGGTGAGACCCAGTACTTC. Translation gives CASSQGRREGETQYF.